These 17 T cell receptor beta chains share one sample of origin, sequenced in a study of response to subunit inactivated influenza vaccine. Each CDR3 protein gets one entry after TCRdb re-called the RT-PCR reads with MiXCR. The sample carries hundreds of thousands of distinct CDR3 sequences, 14% recorded once. Material: PBMCs from blood, obtained 14 to 15 days before vaccination. The receptors stem from a man aged 45-60 years who received an inactivated influenza vaccine.

This clonotype was detected a few times. CDR3 sequence: CSARPPSGSGTGELFF. Here the CDR3 DNA reads TGCAGTGCTAGACCTCCTAGCGGGAGTGGAACCGGGGAGCTGTTTTTT. This sequence joins TRBV20-1 and TRBJ2-2; TRBD2 aligns across 10 bases. Germline V CDR1 and CDR2: DFQATT, SNEGSKA (reference sequence). The junction had 8 bases not matched to a gene; V was cut back by 2 bases and J by 5 bases. The CDR3 runs to 16 residues.

This clonotype showed up just a few times. CDR3 sequence: CASSLRQGITDTQYF. The CDR3 DNA follows: TGTGCCAGCAGCTTAAGACAGGGGATTACAGATACGCAGTATTTT. This rearrangement joins TRBV11-2 to TRBJ2-3; 8 bases are shared with TRBD1. The CDR3 has 15 residues. Germline CDR1 is SGHAT and CDR2 is FQNNGV. Unmatched junction bases numbered 4, after V lost 2 bases and J lost 3 bases.

This clonotype turned up a few times. The chain recombines TRBV28 with TRBJ2-2; 9 nucleotides match TRBD1. The germline CDR1 and CDR2 sequences are MDHEN and SYDVKM. The CDR3 consists of 19 residues. Trimming cost V 2 bases and J 6 bases; bases outside gene matches: 16. The CDR3 reads CASSLQGDRVWLFAGELFF. The CDR3 DNA reads as TGTGCCAGCAGTTTACAGGGGGACAGGGTTTGGTTATTTGCCGGGGAGCTGTTTTTT. The full variable domain, with the rest looked up from reference TRBV28 and TRBJ2-2, is DVKVTQSSRYLVKRTGEKVFLECVQDMDHENMFWYRQDPGLGLRLIYFSYDVKMKEKGDIPEGYSVSREKKERFSLILESASTNQTSMYLCASSLQGDRVWLFAGELFFGEGSRLTVL.

This clonotype has just a few counts. The rearrangement uses TRBV20-1 and TRBJ1-5; the D is unclear. Germline-derived CDR1 and CDR2 are DFQATT and SNEGSKA (reference sequence). Trimming stripped 1 base from V and 7 bases from J, with 14 bases between. The CDR3 runs to 14 residues. The CDR3, as DNA: TGCAGTGCTAGAGTGGGAGGTCCTCGACAGCCCCAGCATTTT. The encoded protein is CSARVGGPRQPQHF.

V usage is TRBV5-4 and J usage is TRBJ2-7; D may correspond to TRBD1 or TRBD2 (5 bases each). The CDR3 spans 14 residues. Germline loops: CDR1 SGHNT, CDR2 YYREEE (reference sequence). V lost 4 bases and J 1 base, leaving 12 bases between the germline ends. The CDR3 nucleotides are TGTGCCAGCAGCCCGGGGACCCATTCCTACGAGCAGTACTTC. This gives the protein CASSPGTHSYEQYF.

The chain links TRBV12-5 to TRBJ2-1; 7 nucleotides line up with TRBD1. Looked up from germline, CDR1 is LGHNT and CDR2 is FRNRAP. V was pared by 5 bases and J by 5 bases, with 9 bases of the junction left unmatched. The CDR3 spans 15 residues. CDR3 sequence (DNA): TGTGCTAGTGGTAGAGGACAGGTTGGCGACAATGAGCAGTTCTTC. This sequence encodes CASGRGQVGDNEQFF.

The rearrangement uses TRBV3-1 and TRBJ2-5; D may be TRBD2 (6 bases). Germline lookup yields CDR1 LGHDT and CDR2 YNNKEL (reference sequence). This CDR3 region has 15 residues. The V gene lost 4 bases and the J gene lost 2 bases, with 14 bases spanning the gap. CDR3 sequence: CASSRARELQETQYF. In nucleotides, the CDR3 is TGTGCCAGCAGCCGCGCCCGGGAGCTTCAAGAGACCCAGTACTTC.

The chain joins TRBV5-1 to TRBJ2-5; maybe TRBD2 (5 bases). Germline V CDR1 and CDR2: SGHRS, YFSETQ. V gave up 3 bases and J gave up 2 bases, with 14 bases separating them. CDR3 size: 15 residues. The CDR3 sequence is CASSWGPTGQETQYF. The DNA for the CDR3 is TGCGCCAGCAGCTGGGGTCCTACGGGGCAAGAGACCCAGTACTTC.

This clonotype was detected only a few times. V gene TRBV12-3 or TRBV12-4 combines with J gene TRBJ1-2; D gene unclear. This CDR3 contains 12 residues. Deletions cut 0 bases from V and 7 bases from J, with 6 bases between. In nucleotides, the CDR3 is TGTGCCAGCAGTTTAGCGGACCGTGGCTACACCTTC. It is translated as CASSLADRGYTF.

This chain uses TRBV2 with TRBJ2-5, with D tentatively TRBD2 (5 bases). Germline V gene lookup returns CDR1 SNHLY and CDR2 FYNNEI. The CDR3 covers 13 residues. The V and J ends lost 7 bases and 4 bases respectively, with 13 bases between them. The CDR3 loop is CASNLAHPETQYF. CDR3 in DNA: TGTGCCAGCAATCTAGCCCACCCAGAGACCCAGTACTTC.

This clonotype was observed a handful of times. CDR3 in amino acids: CASSYTPSGRAYNEQFF. For the CDR3, the DNA is TGTGCCAGCAGTTACACACCTAGCGGGAGAGCATACAATGAGCAGTTCTTC. This rearrangement joins TRBV6-2 or TRBV6-3 to TRBJ2-1, with TRBD2 identical over 10 bases. This CDR3 spans 17 amino acids. Germline-derived CDR1 and CDR2 are MNHEY and SVGEGT. The V gene end was trimmed by 2 bases and the J gene end by 4 bases; junction bases not matched to a gene: 8.

V gene TRBV12-3 or TRBV12-4 combines with J gene TRBJ2-7; tentatively, D is TRBD1 (6 bases). The V end lost 3 bases, the J end lost 5 bases, and 11 bases lay between the germline ends. The CDR3 covers 13 residues. The CDR3 reads CASSFAGDNEQYF. The CDR3 nucleotides are TGTGCCAGCAGTTTCGCAGGGGATAACGAGCAGTACTTC.

The genes are TRBV6-1 and TRBJ2-3, with no clear D. CDR3 length: 18 residues. Trimming took off 2 bases at V and 2 bases at J, with 20 bases between the two ends. Per the germline V gene, CDR1 is MNHNS and CDR2 is SASEGT. The CDR3 nucleotides are TGTGCCAGCAGTGAAAGGAGTCAGGAGATTGGTCCCACAGATACGCAGTATTTT. Protein sequence: CASSERSQEIGPTDTQYF.

The V and J genes are TRBV10-2 and TRBJ1-2, with TRBD1 as a possible D gene (5 bases). This CDR3 spans 15 amino acids. V was cut by 2 bases and J by 4 bases, with 14 bases left in between. Per the germline V gene, CDR1 is WSHSY and CDR2 is SAAADI. The CDR3 sequence is CASSERDSSIYGYTF. CDR3 DNA sequence: TGCGCCAGCAGTGAGAGGGACTCCTCGATCTATGGCTACACCTTC.

This clonotype was seen only a few times. This chain links TRBV6-1 with TRBJ2-7, with D tentatively TRBD1 or TRBD2 (5 bases each). V dropped 9 bases and J dropped 1 base, with 16 bases sitting between them. The CDR3 spans 14 residues. Germline V gives CDR1 MNHNS, CDR2 SASEGT. CDR3 protein: CASTAGAASYEQYF. The CDR3 nucleotides are TGTGCCAGTACCGCCGGGGCTGCTTCCTACGAGCAGTACTTC.

There are many counts of this clonotype. This chain uses TRBV24-1 with TRBJ2-3, with D uncertain. Germline-derived CDR1 and CDR2 are KGHDR and SFDVKD. The V end lost 1 base, the J end lost 3 bases, and 1 base lay between the germline ends. The length of the CDR3 is 12 residues. CDR3 nucleotide sequence: TGTGCCACCAGTGATTTTACAGATACGCAGTATTTT. Encoded protein: CATSDFTDTQYF.

This clonotype showed up just a few times. V gene TRBV6-2 or TRBV6-3 combines with J gene TRBJ2-2; tentatively, D is TRBD1 (6 bases). In germline, CDR1 is MNHEY, CDR2 SVGEGT. With 2 bases removed from V and 6 bases from J, the gap between germline ends came to 10 bases. The CDR3 length is 14 residues. CDR3 region: CASSYGQGSGELFF. Here the CDR3 DNA reads TGTGCCAGCAGTTACGGCCAGGGGTCCGGGGAGCTGTTTTTT.